Here is one T cell receptor beta chain with its context. The data stem from a study of cytomegalovirus exposure and HLA in healthy donors. Overall study context: Later analysis reported that the roughly 110 validation repertoires shared the platform of the 600 to 750 first-cohort repertoires.

The V gene end was trimmed by 0 bases and the J gene end by 3 bases; junction bases not matched to a gene: 11. Germline-derived CDR1 and CDR2 are MGHRA and YSYEKL. CDR3 size: 17 residues. Clones were read by immunoSEQ multiplex PCR, and TCRdb kept only the in-frame ones, dropping some. The sample includes about 260,000 clones, less than 95% of them seen just once. V is TRBV4-1 and J is TRBJ2-7; 7 bases fit TRBD2. The sequenced material came from PBMCs. The TCR comes from a woman younger than 45 in good health and CMV-seronegative. CDR3 sequence reads: CASSQDWGGTGFYEQYF. In DNA form, the CDR3 reads TGCGCCAGCAGCCAAGACTGGGGAGGGACGGGCTTCTACGAGCAGTACTTC.